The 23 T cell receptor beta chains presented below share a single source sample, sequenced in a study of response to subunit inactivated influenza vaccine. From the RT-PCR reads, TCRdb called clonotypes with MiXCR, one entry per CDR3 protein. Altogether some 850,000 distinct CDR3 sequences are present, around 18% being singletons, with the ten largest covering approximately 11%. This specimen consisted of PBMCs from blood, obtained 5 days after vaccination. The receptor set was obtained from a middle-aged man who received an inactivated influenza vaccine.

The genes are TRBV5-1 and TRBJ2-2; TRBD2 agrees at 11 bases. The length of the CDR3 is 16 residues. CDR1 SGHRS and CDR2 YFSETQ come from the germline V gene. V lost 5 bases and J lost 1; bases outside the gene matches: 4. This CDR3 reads CASRWTSGRNTGELFF. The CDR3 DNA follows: TGCGCCAGCAGGTGGACTAGCGGGCGGAACACCGGGGAGCTGTTTTTT.

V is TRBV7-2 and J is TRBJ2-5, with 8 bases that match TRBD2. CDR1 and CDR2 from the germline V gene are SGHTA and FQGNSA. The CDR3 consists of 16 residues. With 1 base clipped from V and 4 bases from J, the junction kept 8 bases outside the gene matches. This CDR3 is CASSLEVGRARETQYF. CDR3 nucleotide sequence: TGTGCCAGCAGCTTAGAAGTCGGGAGGGCAAGAGAGACCCAGTACTTC.

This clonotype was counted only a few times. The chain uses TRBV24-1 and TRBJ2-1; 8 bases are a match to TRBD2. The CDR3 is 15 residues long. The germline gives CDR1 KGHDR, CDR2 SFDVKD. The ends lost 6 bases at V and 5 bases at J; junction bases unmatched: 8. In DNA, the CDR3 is TGTGCCACCAGTTTTAGCGGGAAGGGGAACAATGAGCAGTTCTTC. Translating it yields CATSFSGKGNNEQFF.

CDR3 sequence (DNA): TGTGCCATCAGGGAAGGGGGCAAGGAAGCTTTCTTT. Its translation is CAIREGGKEAFF. V and J are TRBV10-3 and TRBJ1-1, with 7 bases that match TRBD1. Germline values: CDR1 ENHRY, CDR2 SYGVKD. CDR3 length: 12 amino acids. Losses at the gene ends were 6 bases for V and 8 bases for J; bases not matched to a gene: 6.

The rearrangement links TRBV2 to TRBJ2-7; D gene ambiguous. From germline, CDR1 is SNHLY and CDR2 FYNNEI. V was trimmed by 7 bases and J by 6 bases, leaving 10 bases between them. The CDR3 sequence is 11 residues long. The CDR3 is CASTSFLEQYF. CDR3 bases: TGTGCCAGCACTAGTTTTCTCGAGCAGTACTTC.

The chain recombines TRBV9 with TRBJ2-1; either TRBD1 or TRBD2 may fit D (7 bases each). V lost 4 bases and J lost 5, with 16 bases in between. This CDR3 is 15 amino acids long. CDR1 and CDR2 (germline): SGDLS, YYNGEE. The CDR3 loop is CASSQGGGSNNEQFF. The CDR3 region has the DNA TGTGCCAGCAGCCAGGGGGGCGGGAGTAACAATGAGCAGTTCTTC.

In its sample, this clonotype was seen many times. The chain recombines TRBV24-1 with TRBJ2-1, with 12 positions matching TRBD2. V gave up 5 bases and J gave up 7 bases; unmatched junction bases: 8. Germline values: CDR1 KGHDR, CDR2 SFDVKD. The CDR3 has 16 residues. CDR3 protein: CATSATSGRYGNEQFF. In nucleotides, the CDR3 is TGTGCCACCAGTGCCACTAGCGGGAGGTATGGGAATGAGCAGTTCTTC.

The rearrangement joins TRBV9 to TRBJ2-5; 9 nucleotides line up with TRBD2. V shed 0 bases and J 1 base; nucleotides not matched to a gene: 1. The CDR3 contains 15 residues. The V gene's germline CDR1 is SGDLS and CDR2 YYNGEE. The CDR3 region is CASSVGLAVQETQYF. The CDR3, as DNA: TGTGCCAGCAGCGTAGGACTAGCGGTCCAAGAGACCCAGTACTTC.

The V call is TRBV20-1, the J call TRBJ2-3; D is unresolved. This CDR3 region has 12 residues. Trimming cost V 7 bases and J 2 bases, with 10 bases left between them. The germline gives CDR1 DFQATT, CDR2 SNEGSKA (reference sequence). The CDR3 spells CSGTENTDTQYF. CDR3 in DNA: TGCAGTGGCACTGAAAACACAGATACGCAGTATTTT.

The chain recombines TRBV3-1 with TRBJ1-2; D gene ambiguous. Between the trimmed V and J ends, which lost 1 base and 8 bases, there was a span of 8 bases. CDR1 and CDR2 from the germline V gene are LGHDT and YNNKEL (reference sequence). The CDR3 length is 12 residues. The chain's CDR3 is CASSQAMSGYTF. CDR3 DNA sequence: TGTGCCAGCAGCCAAGCCATGTCCGGCTACACCTTC.

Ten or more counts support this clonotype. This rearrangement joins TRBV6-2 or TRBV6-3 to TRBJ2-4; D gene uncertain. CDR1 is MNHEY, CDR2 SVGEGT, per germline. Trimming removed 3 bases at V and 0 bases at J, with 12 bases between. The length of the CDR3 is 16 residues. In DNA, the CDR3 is TGTGCCAGCAGTTATGAAGGTGAACTAGCCAAAAACATTCAGTACTTC. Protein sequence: CASSYEGELAKNIQYF.

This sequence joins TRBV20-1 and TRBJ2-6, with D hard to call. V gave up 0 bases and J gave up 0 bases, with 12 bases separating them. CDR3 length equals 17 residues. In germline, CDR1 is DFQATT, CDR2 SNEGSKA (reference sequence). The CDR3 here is CSARDYIGHSGANVLTF. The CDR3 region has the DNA TGCAGTGCTAGAGATTATATCGGCCACTCTGGGGCCAACGTCCTGACTTTC.

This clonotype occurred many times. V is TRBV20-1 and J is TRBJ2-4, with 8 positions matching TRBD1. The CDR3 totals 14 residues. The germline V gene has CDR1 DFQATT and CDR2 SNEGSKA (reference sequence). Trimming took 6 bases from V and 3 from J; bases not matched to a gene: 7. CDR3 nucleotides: TGCAGTGCCTTGACAGGGGCAAACAAAAACATTCAGTACTTC. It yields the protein CSALTGANKNIQYF.

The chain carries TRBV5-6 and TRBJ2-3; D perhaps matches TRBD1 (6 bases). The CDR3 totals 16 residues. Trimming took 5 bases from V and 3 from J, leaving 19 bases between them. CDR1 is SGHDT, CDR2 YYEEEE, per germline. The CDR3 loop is CASSSRGIPGTDTQYF. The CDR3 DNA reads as TGTGCCAGCAGTTCCAGGGGCATCCCTGGGACAGATACGCAGTATTTT.

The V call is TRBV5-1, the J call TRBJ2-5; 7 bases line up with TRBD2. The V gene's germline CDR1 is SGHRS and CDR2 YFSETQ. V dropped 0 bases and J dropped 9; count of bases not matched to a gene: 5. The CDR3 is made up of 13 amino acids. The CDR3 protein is CASSLELAYAQYF. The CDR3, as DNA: TGCGCCAGCAGCTTGGAACTAGCGTATGCCCAGTACTTC.

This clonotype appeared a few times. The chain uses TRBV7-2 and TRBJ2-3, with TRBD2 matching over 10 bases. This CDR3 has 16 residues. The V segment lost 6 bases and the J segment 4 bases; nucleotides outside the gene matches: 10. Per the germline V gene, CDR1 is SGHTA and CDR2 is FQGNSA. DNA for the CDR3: TGTGCCAGCAGTCAAATGGCTAGCGGGGGATCAGATACGCAGTATTTT. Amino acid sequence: CASSQMASGGSDTQYF. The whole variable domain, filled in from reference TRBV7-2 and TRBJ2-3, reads GAGVSQSPSNKVTEKGKDVELRCDPISGHTALYWYRQSLGQGLEFLIYFQGNSAPDKSGLPSDRFSAERTGGSVSTLTIQRTQQEDSAVYLCASSQMASGGSDTQYFGPGTRLTVL.

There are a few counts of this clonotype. CDR3 in amino acids: CASSLAATGNEKLFF. The CDR3 bases are TGCGCCAGCAGCTTGGCCGCGACAGGGAATGAAAAACTGTTTTTT. The chain has TRBV5-1 and TRBJ1-4; 7 bases are shared with TRBD1. CDR3 length: 15 amino acids. With 0 bases clipped from V and 5 bases from J, the junction kept 4 bases outside the gene matches. Germline values: CDR1 SGHRS, CDR2 YFSETQ.

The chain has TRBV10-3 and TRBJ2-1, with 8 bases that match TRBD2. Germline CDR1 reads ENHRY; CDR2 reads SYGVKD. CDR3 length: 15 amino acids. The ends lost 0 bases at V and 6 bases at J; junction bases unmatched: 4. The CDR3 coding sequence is TGTGCCATCAGTGAGTCCGGGACTAGATTCAATGAGCAGTTCTTC. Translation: CAISESGTRFNEQFF.

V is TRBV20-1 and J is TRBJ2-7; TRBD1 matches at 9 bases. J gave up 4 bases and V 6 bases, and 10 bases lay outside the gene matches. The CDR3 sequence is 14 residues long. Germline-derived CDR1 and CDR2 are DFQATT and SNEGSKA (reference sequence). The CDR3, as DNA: TGCAGTGCCCTCCCCGGGACAGGGAAGTACGAGCAGTACTTC. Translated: CSALPGTGKYEQYF.

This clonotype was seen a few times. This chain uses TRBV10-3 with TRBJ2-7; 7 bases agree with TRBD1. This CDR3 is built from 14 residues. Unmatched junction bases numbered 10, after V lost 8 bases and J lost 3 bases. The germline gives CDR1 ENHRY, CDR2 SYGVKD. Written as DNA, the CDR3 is TGTGCCATCTCTATCTCGGGACAGCTCTACGAGCAGTACTTC. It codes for CAISISGQLYEQYF.

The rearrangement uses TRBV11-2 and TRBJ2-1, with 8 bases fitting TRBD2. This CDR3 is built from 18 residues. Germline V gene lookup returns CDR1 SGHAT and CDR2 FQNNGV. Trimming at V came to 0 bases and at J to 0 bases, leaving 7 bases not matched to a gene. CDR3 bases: TGTGCCAGCAGCTTAGACACGGGGGGGCTCTACTCCTACAATGAGCAGTTCTTC. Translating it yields CASSLDTGGLYSYNEQFF.

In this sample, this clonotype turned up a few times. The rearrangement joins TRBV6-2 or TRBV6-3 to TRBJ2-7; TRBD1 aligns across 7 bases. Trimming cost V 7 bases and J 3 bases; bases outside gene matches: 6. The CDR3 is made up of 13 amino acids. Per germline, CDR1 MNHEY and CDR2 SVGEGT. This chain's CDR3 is CASMNRGSYEQYF. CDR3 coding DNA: TGTGCCAGCATGAACAGGGGAAGCTACGAGCAGTACTTC.

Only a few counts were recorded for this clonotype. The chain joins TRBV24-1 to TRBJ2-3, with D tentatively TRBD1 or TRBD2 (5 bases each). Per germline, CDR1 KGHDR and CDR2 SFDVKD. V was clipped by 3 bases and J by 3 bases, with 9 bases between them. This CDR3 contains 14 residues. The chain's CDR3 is CATSDGTRTDTQYF. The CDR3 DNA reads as TGTGCCACCAGTGATGGGACCAGAACAGATACGCAGTATTTT.